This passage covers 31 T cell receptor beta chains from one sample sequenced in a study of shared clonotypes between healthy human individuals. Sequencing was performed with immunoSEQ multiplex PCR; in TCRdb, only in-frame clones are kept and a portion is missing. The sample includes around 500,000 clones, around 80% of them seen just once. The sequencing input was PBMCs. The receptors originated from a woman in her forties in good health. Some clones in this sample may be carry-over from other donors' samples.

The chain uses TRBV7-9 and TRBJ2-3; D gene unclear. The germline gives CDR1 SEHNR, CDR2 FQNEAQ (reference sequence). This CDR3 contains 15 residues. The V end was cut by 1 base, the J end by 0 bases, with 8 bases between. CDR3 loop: CASSLEFASTDTQYF. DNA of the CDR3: TGTGCCAGCAGCTTAGAATTCGCTAGCACAGATACGCAGTATTTT. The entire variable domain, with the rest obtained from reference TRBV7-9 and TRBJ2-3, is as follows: DTGVSQNPRHKITKRGQNVTFRCDPISEHNRLYWYRQTLGQGPEFLTYFQNEAQLEKSRLLSDRFSAERPKGSFSTLEIQRTEQGDSAMYLCASSLEFASTDTQYFGPGTRLTVL.

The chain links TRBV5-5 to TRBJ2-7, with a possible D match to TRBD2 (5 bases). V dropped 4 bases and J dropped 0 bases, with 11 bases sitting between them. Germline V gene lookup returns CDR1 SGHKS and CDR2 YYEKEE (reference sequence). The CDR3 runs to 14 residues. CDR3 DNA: TGTGCCAGCAGCACGTTACTAGTCTCCTACGAGCAGTACTTC. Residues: CASSTLLVSYEQYF. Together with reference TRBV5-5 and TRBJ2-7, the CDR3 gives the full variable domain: DAGVTQSPTHLIKTRGQQVTLRCSPISGHKSVSWYQQVLGQGPQFIFQYYEKEERGRGNFPDRFSARQFPNYSSELNVNALLLGDSALYLCASSTLLVSYEQYFGPGTRLTVT.

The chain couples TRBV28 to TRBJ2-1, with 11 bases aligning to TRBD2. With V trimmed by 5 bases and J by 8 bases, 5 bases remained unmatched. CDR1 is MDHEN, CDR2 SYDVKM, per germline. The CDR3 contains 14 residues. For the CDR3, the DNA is TGTGCCAGCAGTGTAGCGGGAGGGCAGTATGAGCAGTTCTTC. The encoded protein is CASSVAGGQYEQFF.

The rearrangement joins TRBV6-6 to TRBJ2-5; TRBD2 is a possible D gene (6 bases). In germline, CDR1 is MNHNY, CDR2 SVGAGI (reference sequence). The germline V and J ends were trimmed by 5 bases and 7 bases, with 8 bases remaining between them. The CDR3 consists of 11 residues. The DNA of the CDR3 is TGTGCCAGCAGTCCCGGGAGGACCCAGTACTTC. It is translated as CASSPGRTQYF.

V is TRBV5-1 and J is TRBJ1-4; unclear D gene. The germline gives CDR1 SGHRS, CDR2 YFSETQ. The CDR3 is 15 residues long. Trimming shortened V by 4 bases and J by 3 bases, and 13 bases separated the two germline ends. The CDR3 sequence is CASSPQAGPNEKLFF. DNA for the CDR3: TGCGCCAGCAGCCCTCAGGCCGGGCCTAATGAAAAACTGTTTTTT.

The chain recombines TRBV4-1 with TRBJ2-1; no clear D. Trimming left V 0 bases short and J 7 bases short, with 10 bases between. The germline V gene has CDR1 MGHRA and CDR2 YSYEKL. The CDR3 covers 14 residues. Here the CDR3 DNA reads TGCGCCAGCAGCCAAGATCTATCCGGAAATGAGCAGTTCTTC. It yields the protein CASSQDLSGNEQFF.

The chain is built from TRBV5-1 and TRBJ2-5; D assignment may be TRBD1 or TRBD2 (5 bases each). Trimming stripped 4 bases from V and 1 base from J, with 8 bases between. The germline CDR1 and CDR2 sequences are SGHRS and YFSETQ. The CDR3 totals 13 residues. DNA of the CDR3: TGCGCCAGCAGCCAAGGGACCCAAGAGACCCAGTACTTC. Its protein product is CASSQGTQETQYF. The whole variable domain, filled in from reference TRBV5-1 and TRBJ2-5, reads KAGVTQTPRYLIKTRGQQVTLSCSPISGHRSVSWYQQTPGQGLQFLFEYFSETQRNKGNFPGRFSGRQFSNSRSEMNVSTLELGDSALYLCASSQGTQETQYFGPGTRLLVL.

The CDR3 DNA follows: TGCGCCAGCAGCTTGGAGGGACAGGGTTACGAAAAACTGTTTTTT. It yields the protein CASSLEGQGYEKLFF. The chain carries TRBV5-1 and TRBJ1-4; TRBD1 matches 9 bases. The CDR3 runs 15 residues. CDR1 and CDR2 (germline): SGHRS, YFSETQ. Losses at the gene ends were 0 bases for V and 8 bases for J; bases not matched to a gene: 5.

The CDR3 DNA reads TGTGCCAGCAGCCCCGGGACAGTTGGTTACGAGCAGTACTTC. Its protein product is CASSPGTVGYEQYF. This chain links TRBV7-3 with TRBJ2-7; 7 positions agree with TRBD1. In germline, CDR1 is SGHTA, CDR2 FQGTGA. The CDR3 consists of 14 residues. Losses at the gene ends were 5 bases for V and 4 bases for J; bases not matched to a gene: 8.

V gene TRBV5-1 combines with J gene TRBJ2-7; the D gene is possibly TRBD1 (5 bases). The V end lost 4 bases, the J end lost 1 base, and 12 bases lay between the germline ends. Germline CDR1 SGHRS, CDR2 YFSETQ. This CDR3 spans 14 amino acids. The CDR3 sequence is CASSAPDKSYEQYF. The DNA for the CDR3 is TGCGCCAGCAGCGCCCCGGACAAATCCTACGAGCAGTACTTC.

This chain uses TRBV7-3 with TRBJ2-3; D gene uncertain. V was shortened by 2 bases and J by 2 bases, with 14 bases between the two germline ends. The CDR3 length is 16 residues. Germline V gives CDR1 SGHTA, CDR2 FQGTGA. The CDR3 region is CASSLGPPGFTDTQYF. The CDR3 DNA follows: TGTGCCAGCAGCTTAGGTCCTCCCGGATTCACAGATACGCAGTATTTT.

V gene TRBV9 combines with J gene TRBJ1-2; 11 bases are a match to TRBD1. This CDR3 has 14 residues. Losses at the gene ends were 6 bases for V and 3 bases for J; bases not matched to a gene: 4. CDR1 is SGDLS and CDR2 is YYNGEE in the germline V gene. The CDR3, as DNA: TGTGCCAGCACCAGGACAGGGGGCGACTATGGCTACACCTTC. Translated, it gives CASTRTGGDYGYTF.

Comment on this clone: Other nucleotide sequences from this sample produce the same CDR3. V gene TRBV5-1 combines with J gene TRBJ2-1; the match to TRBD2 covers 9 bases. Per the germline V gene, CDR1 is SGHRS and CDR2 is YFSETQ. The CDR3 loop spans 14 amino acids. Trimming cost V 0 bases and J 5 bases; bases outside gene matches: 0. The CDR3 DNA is TGCGCCAGCAGCTTGGGACTAGCGGACAATGAGCAGTTCTTC. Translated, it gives CASSLGLADNEQFF.

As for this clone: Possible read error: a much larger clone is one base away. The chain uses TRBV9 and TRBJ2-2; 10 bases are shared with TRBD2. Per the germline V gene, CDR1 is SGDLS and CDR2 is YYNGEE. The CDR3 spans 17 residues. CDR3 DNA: TGTGCCAGCAGCAAAAGAACTAGCGGGACGTTCCCCGGGGAGCTGTCTTTT. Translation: CASSKRTSGTFPGELSF.

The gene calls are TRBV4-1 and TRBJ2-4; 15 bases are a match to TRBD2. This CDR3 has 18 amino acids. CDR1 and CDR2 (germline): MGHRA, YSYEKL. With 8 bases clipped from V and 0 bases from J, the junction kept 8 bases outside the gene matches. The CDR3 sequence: CASAPGLAGGIAKNIQYF. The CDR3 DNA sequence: TGCGCCAGCGCGCCGGGACTAGCGGGAGGCATAGCCAAAAACATTCAGTACTTC.

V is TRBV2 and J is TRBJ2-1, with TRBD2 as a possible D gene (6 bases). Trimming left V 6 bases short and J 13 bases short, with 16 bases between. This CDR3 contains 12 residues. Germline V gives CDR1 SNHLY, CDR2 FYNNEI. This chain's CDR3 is CASRPREGLQFF. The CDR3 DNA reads TGTGCCAGCAGACCACGTGAGGGACTCCAGTTCTTC.

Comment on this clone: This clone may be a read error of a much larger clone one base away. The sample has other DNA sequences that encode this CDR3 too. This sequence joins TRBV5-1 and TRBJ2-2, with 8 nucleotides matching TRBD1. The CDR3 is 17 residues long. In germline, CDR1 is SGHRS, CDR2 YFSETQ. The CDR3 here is CASSPGPQGAGAGELFF. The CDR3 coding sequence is TGCGCCAGCAGCCCAGGACCTCAGGGGGCTGGGGCCGGGGAGTTGTTTTTT. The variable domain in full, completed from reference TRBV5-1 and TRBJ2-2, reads KAGVTQTPRYLIKTRGQQVTLSCSPISGHRSVSWYQQTPGQGLQFLFEYFSETQRNKGNFPGRFSGRQFSNSRSEMNVSTLELGDSALYLCASSPGPQGAGAGELFFGEGSRLTVL.

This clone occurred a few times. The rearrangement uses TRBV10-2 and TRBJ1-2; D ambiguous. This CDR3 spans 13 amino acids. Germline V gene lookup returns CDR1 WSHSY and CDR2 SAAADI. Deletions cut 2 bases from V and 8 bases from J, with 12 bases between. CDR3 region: CASSENGVRGYTF. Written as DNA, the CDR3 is TGCGCCAGCAGTGAGAATGGGGTGCGGGGCTACACCTTC.

The chain's CDR3 is CASSPDQSSGNTIYF. CDR3 DNA: TGTGCCAGCTCACCCGACCAGAGCTCTGGAAACACCATATATTTT. The rearrangement uses TRBV18 and TRBJ1-3; the D is unclear. There are 15 residues in the CDR3. Germline loops: CDR1 KGHSH, CDR2 LQKENI. Trimming took 3 bases from V and 0 from J, leaving 9 bases between them.

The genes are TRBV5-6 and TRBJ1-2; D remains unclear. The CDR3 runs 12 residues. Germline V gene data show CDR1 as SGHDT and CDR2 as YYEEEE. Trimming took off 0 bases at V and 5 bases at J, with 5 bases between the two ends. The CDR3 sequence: CASSLVRYGYTF. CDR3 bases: TGTGCCAGCAGCTTGGTCCGTTATGGCTACACCTTC.

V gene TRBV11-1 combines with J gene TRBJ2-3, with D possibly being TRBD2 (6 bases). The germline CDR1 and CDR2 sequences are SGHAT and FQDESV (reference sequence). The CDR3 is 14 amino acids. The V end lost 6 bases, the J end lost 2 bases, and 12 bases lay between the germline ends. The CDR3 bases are TGTGCCAGCAGTTCTCGGGACTCCACAGATACGCAGTATTTT. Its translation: CASSSRDSTDTQYF.

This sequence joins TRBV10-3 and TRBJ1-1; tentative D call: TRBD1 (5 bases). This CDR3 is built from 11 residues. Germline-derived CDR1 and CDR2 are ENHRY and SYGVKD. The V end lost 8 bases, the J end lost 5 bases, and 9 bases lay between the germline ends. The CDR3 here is CAIFGGTEAFF. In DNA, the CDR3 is TGTGCCATCTTTGGGGGAACTGAAGCTTTCTTT.

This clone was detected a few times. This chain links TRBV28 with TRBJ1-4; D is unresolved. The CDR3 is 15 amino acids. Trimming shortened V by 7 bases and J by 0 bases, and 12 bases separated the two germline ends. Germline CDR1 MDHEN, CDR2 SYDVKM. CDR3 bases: TGTGCCAGCACTCACGAGATGTCAACTAATGAAAAACTGTTTTTT. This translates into CASTHEMSTNEKLFF.

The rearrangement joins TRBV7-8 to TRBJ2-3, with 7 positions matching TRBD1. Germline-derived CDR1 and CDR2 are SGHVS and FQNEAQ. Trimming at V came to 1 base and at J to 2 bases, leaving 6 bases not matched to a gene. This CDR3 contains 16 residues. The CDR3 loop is CASSLGPTGTTDTQYF. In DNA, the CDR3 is TGTGCCAGCAGCTTAGGTCCGACAGGGACCACAGATACGCAGTATTTT.

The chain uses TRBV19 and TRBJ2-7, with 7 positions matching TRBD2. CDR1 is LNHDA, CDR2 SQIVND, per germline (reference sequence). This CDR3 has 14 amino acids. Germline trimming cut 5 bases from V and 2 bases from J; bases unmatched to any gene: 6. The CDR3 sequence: CASSFTGTTYEQYF. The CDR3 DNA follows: TGTGCCAGTAGTTTTACCGGGACTACCTACGAGCAGTACTTC.

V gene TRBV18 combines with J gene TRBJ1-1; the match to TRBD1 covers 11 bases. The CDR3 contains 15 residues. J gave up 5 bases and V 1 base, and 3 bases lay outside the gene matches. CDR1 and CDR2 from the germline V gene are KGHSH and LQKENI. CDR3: CASSPLGQGDTEAFF. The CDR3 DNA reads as TGTGCCAGCTCACCACTGGGACAGGGGGATACTGAAGCTTTCTTT. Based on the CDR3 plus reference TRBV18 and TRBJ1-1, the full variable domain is NAGVMQNPRHLVRRRGQEARLRCSPMKGHSHVYWYRQLPEEGLKFMVYLQKENIIDESGMPKERFSAEFPKEGPSILRIQQVVRGDSAAYFCASSPLGQGDTEAFFGQGTRLTVV.

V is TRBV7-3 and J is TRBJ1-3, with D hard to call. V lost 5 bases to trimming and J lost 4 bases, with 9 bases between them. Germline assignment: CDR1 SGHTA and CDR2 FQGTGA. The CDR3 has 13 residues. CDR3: CASSLGSGNTIYF. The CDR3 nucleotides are TGTGCCAGCAGCCTCGGATCCGGAAACACCATATATTTT.

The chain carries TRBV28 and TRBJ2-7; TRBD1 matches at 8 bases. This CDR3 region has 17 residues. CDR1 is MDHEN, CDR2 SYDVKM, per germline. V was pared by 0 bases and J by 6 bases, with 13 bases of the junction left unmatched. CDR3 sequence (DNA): TGTGCCAGCAGTTTATGGGGGCCAGGACAGGGAATGTCCGAGCAGTACTTC. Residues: CASSLWGPGQGMSEQYF. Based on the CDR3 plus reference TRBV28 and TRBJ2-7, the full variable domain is DVKVTQSSRYLVKRTGEKVFLECVQDMDHENMFWYRQDPGLGLRLIYFSYDVKMKEKGDIPEGYSVSREKKERFSLILESASTNQTSMYLCASSLWGPGQGMSEQYFGPGTRLTVT.

The CDR3 bases are TGTGCCAGTAGTATGTCAGAACTCCTTTACGAGGTCTATGGCTACACCTTC. Amino acid sequence: CASSMSELLYEVYGYTF. The genes are TRBV19 and TRBJ1-2; D unclear. V dropped 3 bases and J dropped 4 bases, with 21 bases sitting between them. This CDR3 has 17 amino acids. Germline V gives CDR1 LNHDA, CDR2 SQIVND (reference sequence).

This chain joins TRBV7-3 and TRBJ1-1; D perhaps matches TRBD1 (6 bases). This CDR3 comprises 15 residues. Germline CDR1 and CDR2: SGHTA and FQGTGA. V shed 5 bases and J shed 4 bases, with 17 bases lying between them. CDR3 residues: CASSKEGEASTEAFF. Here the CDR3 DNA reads TGTGCCAGCAGCAAGGAGGGGGAGGCAAGCACTGAAGCTTTCTTT.

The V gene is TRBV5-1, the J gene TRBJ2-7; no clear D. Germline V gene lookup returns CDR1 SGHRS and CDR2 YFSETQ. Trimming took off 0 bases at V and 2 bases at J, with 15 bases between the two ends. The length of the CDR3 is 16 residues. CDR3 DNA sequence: TGCGCCAGCAGCTTGGGAGACGGAGCCCTCACCTACGAGCAGTACTTC. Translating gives CASSLGDGALTYEQYF.